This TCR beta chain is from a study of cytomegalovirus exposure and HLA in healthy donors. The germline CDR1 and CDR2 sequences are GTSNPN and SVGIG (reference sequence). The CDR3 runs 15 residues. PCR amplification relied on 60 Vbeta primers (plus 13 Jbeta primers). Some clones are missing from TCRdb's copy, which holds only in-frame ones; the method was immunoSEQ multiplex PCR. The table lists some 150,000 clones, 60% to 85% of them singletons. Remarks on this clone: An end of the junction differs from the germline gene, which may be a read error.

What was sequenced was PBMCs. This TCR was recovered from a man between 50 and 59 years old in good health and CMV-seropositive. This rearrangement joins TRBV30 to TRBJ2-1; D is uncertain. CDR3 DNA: TGTGCCTGGACCCAGGCCCGAAAACCCTACAATGAGCAGCTCTTC. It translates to CAWTQARKPYNEQLF.